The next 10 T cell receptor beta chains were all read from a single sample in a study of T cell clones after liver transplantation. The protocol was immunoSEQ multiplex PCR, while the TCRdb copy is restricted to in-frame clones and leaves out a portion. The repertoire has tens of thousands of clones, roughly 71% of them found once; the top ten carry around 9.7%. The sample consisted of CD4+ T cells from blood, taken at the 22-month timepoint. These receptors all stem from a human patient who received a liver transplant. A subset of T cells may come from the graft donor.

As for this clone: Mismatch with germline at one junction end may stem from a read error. The CDR3 is CVSSQGAGAPQHF. The CDR3 DNA reads as TGTGTCAGCAGCCAAGGTGCAGGTGCGCCCCAGCATTTT. The chain carries TRBV14 and TRBJ1-5, with D unresolved. Per the germline V gene, CDR1 is SGHDN and CDR2 is FVKESK. The CDR3 has 13 residues.

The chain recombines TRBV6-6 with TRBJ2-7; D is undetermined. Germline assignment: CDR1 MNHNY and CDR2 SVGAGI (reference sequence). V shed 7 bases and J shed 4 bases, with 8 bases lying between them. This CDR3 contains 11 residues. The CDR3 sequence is CASKTSYEQYF. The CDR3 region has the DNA TGTGCCAGCAAAACGAGTTACGAGCAGTACTTC.

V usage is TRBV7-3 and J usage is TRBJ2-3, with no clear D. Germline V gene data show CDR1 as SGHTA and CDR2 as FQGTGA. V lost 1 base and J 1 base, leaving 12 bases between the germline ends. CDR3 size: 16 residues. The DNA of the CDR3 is TGTGCCAGCAGCTTAATCGGGTCGGTTGGCACAGATACGCAGTATTTT. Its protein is CASSLIGSVGTDTQYF. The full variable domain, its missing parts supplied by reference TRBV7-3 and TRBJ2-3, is GAGVSQTPSNKVTEKGKYVELRCDPISGHTALYWYRQSLGQGPEFLIYFQGTGAADDSGLPNDRFFAVRPEGSVSTLKIQRTERGDSAVYLCASSLIGSVGTDTQYFGPGTRLTVL.

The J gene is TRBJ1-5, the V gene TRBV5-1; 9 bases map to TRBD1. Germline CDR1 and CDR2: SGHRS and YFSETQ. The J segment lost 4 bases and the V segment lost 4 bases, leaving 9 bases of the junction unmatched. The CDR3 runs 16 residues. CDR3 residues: CASSLGMGQGNQPQHF. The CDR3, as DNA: TGCGCCAGCAGCCTGGGTATGGGACAGGGAAATCAGCCCCAGCATTTT.

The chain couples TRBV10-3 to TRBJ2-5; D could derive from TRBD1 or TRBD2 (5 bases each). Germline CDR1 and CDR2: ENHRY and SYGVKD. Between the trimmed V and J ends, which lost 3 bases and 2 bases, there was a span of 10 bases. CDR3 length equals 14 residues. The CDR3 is CAISDTGRQETQYF. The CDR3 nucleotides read TGTGCCATCAGTGACACGGGACGGCAAGAGACCCAGTACTTC.

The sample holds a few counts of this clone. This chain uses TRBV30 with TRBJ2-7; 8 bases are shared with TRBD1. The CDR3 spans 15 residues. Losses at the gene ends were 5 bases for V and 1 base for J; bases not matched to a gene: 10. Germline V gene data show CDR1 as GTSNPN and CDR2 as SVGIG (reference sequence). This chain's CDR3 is CAWAPPGGQSYEQYF. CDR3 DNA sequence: TGTGCCTGGGCACCTCCAGGGGGCCAATCCTACGAGCAGTACTTC.

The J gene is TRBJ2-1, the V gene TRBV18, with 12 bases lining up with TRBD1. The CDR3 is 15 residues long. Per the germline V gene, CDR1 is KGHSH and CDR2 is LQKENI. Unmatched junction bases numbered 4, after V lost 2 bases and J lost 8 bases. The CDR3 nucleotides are TGTGCCAGCTCACCAGGGACAGGGGGCGCCTATGAGCAGTTCTTC. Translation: CASSPGTGGAYEQFF.

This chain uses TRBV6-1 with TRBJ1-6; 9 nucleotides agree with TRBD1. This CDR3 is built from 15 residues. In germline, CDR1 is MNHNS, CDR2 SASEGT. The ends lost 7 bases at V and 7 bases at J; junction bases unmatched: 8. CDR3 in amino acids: CASKGDRALNSPLHF. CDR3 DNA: TGTGCCAGCAAGGGGGACAGGGCTTTAAATTCACCCCTCCACTTT.

In DNA, the CDR3 is TGCGGAGGACGGTTGAACACTGAAGCTTTCTTT. It yields the protein CGGRLNTEAFF. The rearrangement links TRBV20-1 to TRBJ1-1; D not certain. CDR3 length: 11 amino acids. Looked up from germline, CDR1 is DFQATT and CDR2 is SNEGSKA (reference sequence).

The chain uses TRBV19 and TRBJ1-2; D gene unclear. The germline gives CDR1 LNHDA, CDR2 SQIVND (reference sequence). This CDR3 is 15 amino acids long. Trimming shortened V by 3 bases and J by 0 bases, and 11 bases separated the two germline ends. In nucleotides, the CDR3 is TGTGCCAGTAGTATGACCGACGGATCTAACTATGGCTACACCTTC. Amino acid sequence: CASSMTDGSNYGYTF.